The 24 T cell receptor beta chains below were found in one sample sequenced in a study of patients and donors after allogeneic stem cell transplantation. TCRdb processed the RT-PCR reads anew with MiXCR; each CDR3 protein has one entry. The table has over 150,000 distinct CDR3 sequences, 41% seen once. The material sequenced was blood, either unsorted or a sorted T cell fraction (not recorded which). Receptors originate from a human donor who was either an allogeneic HSCT recipient or a stem cell or donor lymphocyte infusion donor (not recorded which). It is not recorded whose cells these are; they may come from a transplant donor.

The sample holds a few counts of this clonotype. The chain has TRBV4-3 and TRBJ2-1; TRBD2 agrees at 8 bases. The V gene's germline CDR1 is LGHNA and CDR2 YSLEER. This CDR3 is built from 18 residues. The V and J ends lost 0 bases and 3 bases, in that order; junction bases with no gene match: 10. The CDR3 nucleotides read TGCGCCAGCAGCCAAGATAGCGGGACGGCCCCTTACTACAATGAGCAGTTCTTC. It specifies CASSQDSGTAPYYNEQFF.

The chain links TRBV6-5 to TRBJ1-2; a possible D gene is TRBD1 (5 bases). With 10 bases removed from V and 2 bases from J, the gap between germline ends came to 11 bases. There are 12 residues in the CDR3. The germline V gene encodes CDR1 MNHEY and CDR2 SVGAGI. This CDR3 reads CATWDANYGYTF. CDR3 in DNA: TGTGCCACCTGGGACGCAAACTATGGCTACACCTTC.

This chain joins TRBV5-6 and TRBJ1-2; D unclear. The CDR3 runs 16 residues. The V end lost 1 base, the J end lost 6 bases, and 19 bases lay between the germline ends. CDR1 is SGHDT, CDR2 YYEEEE, per germline. The CDR3 DNA sequence: TGTGCCAGCAGCTTGATCAGACCTGCTAGGGAGGATGGCTACACCTTC. Protein sequence: CASSLIRPAREDGYTF.

The chain has TRBV28 and TRBJ1-5; possibly TRBD1 for D (6 bases). This CDR3 is built from 16 residues. V shed 4 bases and J shed 0 bases, with 13 bases lying between them. CDR1 and CDR2 from the germline V gene are MDHEN and SYDVKM. The CDR3 nucleotides read TGTGCCAGCAGTTGGGGGGGCCGATATAGCAATCAGCCCCAGCATTTT. Its protein is CASSWGGRYSNQPQHF.

The J gene is TRBJ1-2, the V gene TRBV6-5, with a weak D call TRBD1 (5 bases). This CDR3 is 14 amino acids long. The germline CDR1 and CDR2 sequences are MNHEY and SVGAGI. The V end was cut by 0 bases, the J end by 8 bases, with 13 bases between. CDR3 bases: TGTGCCAGCAGTTACTCTGGCAGGGAAAGAGGCTACACCTTC. It specifies CASSYSGRERGYTF.

This clonotype was counted once. The chain couples TRBV10-3 to TRBJ2-7, with TRBD1 matching 10 bases. This CDR3 spans 13 amino acids. Trimming removed 7 bases from V and 3 bases from J; junction bases left unmatched: 3. Germline CDR1 and CDR2: ENHRY and SYGVKD. In DNA form, the CDR3 reads TGTGCCATCAAAAGGACAGGGGGCTACGAGCAGTACTTC. Translating it yields CAIKRTGGYEQYF.

This clonotype has a handful of counts. The chain combines TRBV7-2 with TRBJ1-5; TRBD1 aligns across 8 bases. The CDR3 is 14 amino acids. CDR1 is SGHTA and CDR2 is FQGNSA in the germline V gene. Unmatched junction bases numbered 6, after V lost 5 bases and J lost 6 bases. The CDR3 region is CASSVGQVVQPQHF. The DNA of the CDR3 is TGTGCCAGCAGCGTGGGACAGGTGGTTCAGCCCCAGCATTTT. The full variable domain, its missing parts supplied by reference TRBV7-2 and TRBJ1-5, is GAGVSQSPSNKVTEKGKDVELRCDPISGHTALYWYRQSLGQGLEFLIYFQGNSAPDKSGLPSDRFSAERTGGSVSTLTIQRTQQEDSAVYLCASSVGQVVQPQHFGDGTRLSIL.

J is TRBJ1-2 and V is TRBV4-2; D is uncertain. V gave up 1 base and J gave up 4 bases, with 10 bases separating them. CDR3 length: 14 amino acids. The germline V gene encodes CDR1 LGHNA and CDR2 YNFKEQ. Here the CDR3 reads CASSQVTGLYGYTF. The DNA for the CDR3 is TGTGCCAGCAGCCAAGTGACCGGGCTCTATGGCTACACCTTC.

J is TRBJ1-3 and V is TRBV9; weak D call: TRBD1 (5 bases). V lost 0 bases, J lost 0 bases, and 7 bases lay in between. Germline V gene data show CDR1 as SGDLS and CDR2 as YYNGEE. The CDR3 extends over 15 amino acids. The CDR3 sequence: CASSVGGGSGNTIYF. The CDR3 DNA reads as TGTGCCAGCAGCGTAGGCGGGGGCTCTGGAAACACCATATATTTT. The full variable domain, rest sourced from reference TRBV9 and TRBJ1-3, is DSGVTQTPKHLITATGQRVTLRCSPRSGDLSVYWYQQSLDQGLQFLIQYYNGEERAKGNILERFSAQQFPDLHSELNLSSLELGDSALYFCASSVGGGSGNTIYFGEGSWLTVV.

The rearrangement joins TRBV6-2 or TRBV6-3 to TRBJ2-7; D may correspond to TRBD1 or TRBD2 (5 bases each). Germline CDR1 reads MNHEY; CDR2 reads SVGEGT. The CDR3 spans 15 residues. V lost 7 bases, J lost 0 bases, and 16 bases lay in between. The CDR3: CASIGGAESSYEQYF. The CDR3 DNA reads as TGTGCCAGCATTGGGGGAGCGGAAAGCTCCTACGAGCAGTACTTC.

The V gene is TRBV12-3 or TRBV12-4, the J gene TRBJ2-4, with 10 positions matching TRBD1. V lost 6 bases and J lost 8; bases outside the gene matches: 16. There are 17 residues in the CDR3. Here the CDR3 DNA reads TGTGCCAGCAGCCCAGTCCGACAGGGGGCCATTAGGGACATTCAGTACTTC. Encoded protein: CASSPVRQGAIRDIQYF.

This clonotype was observed once. V is TRBV7-9 and J is TRBJ2-5; TRBD1 aligns across 7 bases. Germline V gives CDR1 SEHNR, CDR2 FQNEAQ (reference sequence). CDR3 length: 17 residues. The trim removed 1 base at V and 5 bases at J, leaving 13 bases unmatched. CDR3 coding DNA: TGTGCCAGCAGCTTAGGACCCACTGACAGGGCCCTGGAGACCCAGTACTTC. Its protein is CASSLGPTDRALETQYF.

This clonotype has just one count. V is TRBV28 and J is TRBJ1-6; 8 bases line up with TRBD1. The V segment lost 4 bases and the J segment 10 bases; nucleotides outside the gene matches: 9. Germline CDR1 is MDHEN and CDR2 is SYDVKM. This CDR3 is built from 15 residues. The CDR3 DNA sequence: TGTGCCAGCAGTTGGAACAGGGGGACTAAATCACCCCTCCACTTT. Translated: CASSWNRGTKSPLHF.

The V and J genes are TRBV6-5 and TRBJ1-1; a possible D gene is TRBD1 (5 bases). Trimming pared 4 bases from V and 7 bases from J, leaving 19 bases between. The CDR3 contains 15 residues. The germline V gene encodes CDR1 MNHEY and CDR2 SVGAGI. This chain's CDR3 is CASSLGDGGRNEAFF. CDR3 nucleotide sequence: TGTGCCAGCAGTTTGGGGGACGGGGGAAGGAATGAAGCTTTCTTT.

In this sample, this clonotype turned up once. CDR3 region: CASRASGRDEQYF. The CDR3 DNA reads as TGTGCCAGTCGGGCTAGCGGGAGAGATGAGCAGTACTTC. V is TRBV6-5 and J is TRBJ2-7, with TRBD2 matching over 10 bases. CDR1 is MNHEY and CDR2 is SVGAGI in the germline V gene. The junction had 9 bases not matched to a gene; V was cut back by 9 bases and J by 7 bases. The CDR3 runs 13 residues.

The J gene is TRBJ2-7, the V gene TRBV21-1; TRBD1 is the table's D call and was not checked against the DNA. TRBV21-1 is designated a pseudogene. The CDR3 totals 16 residues. CDR3 in DNA: TGTGCCAGCAGCAAGCGGGCGCTACTCCGGGCCTACGAGCAGTACTTC. Protein: CASSKRALLRAYEQYF.

The chain couples TRBV5-1 to TRBJ1-2, with no clear D. CDR1 is SGHRS, CDR2 YFSETQ, per germline. This CDR3 spans 15 amino acids. Trimming took off 3 bases at V and 5 bases at J, with 17 bases between the two ends. The CDR3 loop reads CASSSRTSSGYGYTF. Written as DNA, the CDR3 is TGCGCCAGCAGCTCCCGGACCTCCAGCGGATATGGCTACACCTTC.

The genes are TRBV10-3 and TRBJ1-1; 7 nucleotides align to TRBD1. Germline CDR1 is ENHRY and CDR2 is SYGVKD. With V trimmed by 6 bases and J by 1 base, 11 bases remained unmatched. This CDR3 spans 16 amino acids. CDR3 in amino acids: CAISHHQGGANTEAFF. The CDR3 nucleotides read TGTGCCATCAGCCACCATCAGGGGGGCGCGAACACTGAAGCTTTCTTT.

The V gene is TRBV29-1, the J gene TRBJ1-2; D is unclear. The CDR3 is 17 amino acids. V lost 0 bases, J lost 2 bases, and 19 bases lay in between. Germline lookup yields CDR1 SQVTM and CDR2 ANQGSEA. The CDR3 DNA sequence: TGCAGCGTTGAAGACGGCTCGGTGCCCAACGCCAACTATGGCTACACCTTC. This translates into CSVEDGSVPNANYGYTF.

The chain couples TRBV7-3 to TRBJ2-1; perhaps TRBD1 as D (8 bases). Looked up from germline, CDR1 is SGHTA and CDR2 is FQGTGA. Deletions cut 5 bases from V and 4 bases from J, with 15 bases between. The CDR3 has 15 amino acids. The CDR3 loop reads CASSNTGGVYNEQFF. As DNA, the CDR3 is TGTGCCAGCAGCAACACAGGGGGGGTTTACAATGAGCAGTTCTTC.

This clonotype came up a few times. V gene TRBV4-1 combines with J gene TRBJ1-5; 7 nucleotides line up with TRBD1. V was pared by 2 bases and J by 5 bases, with 15 bases of the junction left unmatched. Germline V gene lookup returns CDR1 MGHRA and CDR2 YSYEKL. The length of the CDR3 is 18 residues. CDR3 DNA: TGCGCCAGCAGCCAACATGCCGGTTCCGGGACAGTTGATCAGCCCCAGCATTTT. Amino acids: CASSQHAGSGTVDQPQHF.

The V call is TRBV20-1, the J call TRBJ2-2; 11 nucleotides line up with TRBD2. Germline V gives CDR1 DFQATT, CDR2 SNEGSKA (reference sequence). J gave up 1 base and V 2 bases, and 3 bases lay outside the gene matches. This CDR3 region has 16 residues. The CDR3 reads CSARISGRVNTGELFF. The CDR3 DNA follows: TGCAGTGCTAGAATTAGCGGGAGGGTGAACACCGGGGAGCTGTTTTTT.

This clonotype occurred once. The chain joins TRBV5-1 to TRBJ1-1, with 7 bases fitting TRBD1. This CDR3 comprises 17 residues. Germline CDR1 reads SGHRS; CDR2 reads YFSETQ. Trimming at V came to 3 bases and at J to 0 bases, leaving 11 bases not matched to a gene. The CDR3 loop is CASSSTGSPTMNTEAFF. CDR3 sequence (DNA): TGCGCCAGCAGCTCGACAGGGTCCCCCACAATGAACACTGAAGCTTTCTTT.

This clonotype was seen once. This chain connects TRBV30 to TRBJ2-1, with 7 bases lining up with TRBD2. This CDR3 contains 12 residues. Germline CDR1 GTSNPN, CDR2 SVGIG (reference sequence). Trimming at V came to 6 bases and at J to 5 bases, leaving 4 bases not matched to a gene. CDR3 protein: CACPRGDNEQFF. In nucleotides, the CDR3 is TGTGCCTGTCCCCGGGGGGACAATGAGCAGTTCTTC.